These 12 T cell receptor beta chains originate from one sample sequenced in a study of cytomegalovirus exposure and HLA in healthy donors. PCR amplification relied on 60 Vbeta primers (plus 13 Jbeta primers). Some clones are missing from TCRdb's copy, which holds only in-frame ones; the method was immunoSEQ multiplex PCR. The sample records about 110,000 clones, just under 80% being singletons. The specimen was PBMCs. Receptors were obtained from a man aged 25 to 40 in good health and CMV-seronegative.

V is TRBV2 and J is TRBJ1-5; D ambiguous. The CDR3 sequence is 17 residues long. CDR1 and CDR2 from the germline V gene are SNHLY and FYNNEI. V was trimmed by 3 bases and J by 0 bases, leaving 15 bases between them. CDR3 nucleotide sequence: TGTGCCAGCAGTGACCGACATCGTAAAAATAGCAATCAGCCCCAGCATTTT. Translation: CASSDRHRKNSNQPQHF.

In regard to this clone: The junction does not match germline at one end; this may be a read error. Other DNA sequences in the sample encode the same CDR3. This chain joins TRBV10-3 and TRBJ1-1; 7 bases align to TRBD1. Per the germline V gene, CDR1 is ENHRY and CDR2 is SYGVKD. The CDR3 has 19 residues. The CDR3 coding sequence is TGCGCCATCAAGGGAGAGACAGGGCATAGATCTCCCTTGAACACTGAAGCTTTCTTT. Protein sequence: CAIKGETGHRSPLNTEAFF.

CDR3 region: CASSLSRQGLSHEQYF. CDR3 DNA: TGTGCCAGCAGCTTAAGCAGACAGGGGTTGAGCCACGAGCAGTACTTC. V usage is TRBV5-6 and J usage is TRBJ2-7; 8 positions match TRBD1. With 2 bases clipped from V and 5 bases from J, the junction kept 12 bases outside the gene matches. CDR1 and CDR2 (germline): SGHDT, YYEEEE. The CDR3 has 16 residues.

The chain links TRBV7-2 to TRBJ2-5, with 9 bases aligning to TRBD1. After removal of 5 bases from V and 4 bases from J, the junction contained 8 bases not matched to a gene. The CDR3 spans 15 residues. The germline V gene has CDR1 SGHTA and CDR2 FQGNSA. The CDR3 reads CASSDGQGRRETQYF. The CDR3 DNA reads TGTGCCAGCAGCGATGGACAGGGGCGGAGAGAGACCCAGTACTTC.

This clone was counted between two and nine times. This rearrangement joins TRBV28 to TRBJ1-1, with no clear D. With 2 bases removed from V and 1 base from J, the gap between germline ends came to 8 bases. Germline V gene lookup returns CDR1 MDHEN and CDR2 SYDVKM. The CDR3 loop spans 14 amino acids. The CDR3 sequence: CASSLIEGNTEAFF. CDR3 DNA sequence: TGTGCCAGCAGTTTAATCGAGGGGAACACTGAAGCTTTCTTT.

J is TRBJ2-4 and V is TRBV28; 7 bases align to TRBD1. The germline V gene encodes CDR1 MDHEN and CDR2 SYDVKM. V trimming: 2 bases; J trimming: 6 bases; junction bases outside the gene matches: 7. The CDR3 runs to 15 residues. The DNA of the CDR3 is TGTGCCAGCAGTTTAACCCGGACAGGATCAAACATTCAGTACTTC. Translated: CASSLTRTGSNIQYF.

The rearrangement joins TRBV5-1 to TRBJ1-1, with D maybe TRBD1 (6 bases). The germline V gene has CDR1 SGHRS and CDR2 YFSETQ. There are 13 residues in the CDR3. Trimming took off 4 bases at V and 6 bases at J, with 13 bases between the two ends. CDR3 loop: CASSATGLPEAFF. DNA of the CDR3: TGCGCCAGCAGCGCAACAGGGTTGCCTGAAGCTTTCTTT.

The chain carries TRBV5-5 and TRBJ1-2; D is undetermined. V was trimmed by 0 bases and J by 4 bases, leaving 13 bases between them. Germline lookup yields CDR1 SGHKS and CDR2 YYEKEE (reference sequence). The CDR3 loop spans 15 amino acids. Here the CDR3 reads CASSLDQNLSYGYTF. The DNA for the CDR3 is TGTGCCAGCAGCTTGGACCAGAACCTCTCCTATGGCTACACCTTC.

The CDR3, as DNA: TGTGCCAGCTCAGTTACAGGGCTAAGGAACACTGAAGCTTTCTTT. Protein sequence: CASSVTGLRNTEAFF. This chain uses TRBV18 with TRBJ1-1; D is possibly TRBD1 (6 bases). Germline CDR1 and CDR2: KGHSH and LQKENI. Trimming pared 5 bases from V and 1 base from J, leaving 14 bases between. The CDR3 is made up of 15 amino acids.

The chain recombines TRBV18 with TRBJ1-1; D is undetermined. V lost 0 bases and J lost 1, with 3 bases in between. Germline V gene sequence: CDR1 KGHSH, CDR2 LQKENI. The CDR3 extends over 13 amino acids. CDR3 DNA sequence: TGTGCCAGCTCACCACCGGCGAACACTGAAGCTTTCTTT. This sequence encodes CASSPPANTEAFF.

The chain recombines TRBV6-6 with TRBJ2-7; 10 nucleotides line up with TRBD2. The CDR3 extends over 16 amino acids. V dropped 3 bases and J dropped 3; count of bases not matched to a gene: 8. Germline-derived CDR1 and CDR2 are MNHNY and SVGAGI (reference sequence). For the CDR3, the DNA is TGTGCCAGCAGTTATTCCCAGCGGGAGGGATTCTACGAGCAGTACTTC. Translation: CASSYSQREGFYEQYF.

This clone appeared a few times. This sequence joins TRBV19 and TRBJ1-1, with 7 bases identical to TRBD1. The CDR3 totals 13 residues. With 4 bases clipped from V and 3 bases from J, the junction kept 2 bases outside the gene matches. Germline loops: CDR1 LNHDA, CDR2 SQIVND (reference sequence). For the CDR3, the DNA is TGTGCCAGTAGTAGGACAGGCCACACTGAAGCTTTCTTT. Its protein product is CASSRTGHTEAFF.